These 6 T cell receptor beta chains were sequenced from one sample in a study of blood T cell repertoires in COVID-19. Produced via immunoSEQ multiplex PCR; TCRdb's table is partial and in-frame only. This table holds 270,000 or so clones, approximately 90% found once. The sample taken for sequencing was PBMCs or T cells enriched from blood (not recorded which). These receptors were collected from a man aged 40-49 years who had been exposed to COVID-19.

This chain uses TRBV4-2 with TRBJ2-5; maybe TRBD2 (5 bases). Per the germline V gene, CDR1 is LGHNA and CDR2 is YNFKEQ. V was cut by 4 bases and J by 4 bases, with 13 bases left in between. The CDR3 loop spans 14 amino acids. The CDR3, as DNA: TGTGCCAGCAGCCCCTTCGGAAGCGGAGAGACCCAGTACTTC. This encodes CASSPFGSGETQYF.

The chain uses TRBV10-3 and TRBJ2-2, with a possible D match to TRBD1 (6 bases). Trimming took 3 bases from V and 5 from J, leaving 13 bases between them. The V gene's germline CDR1 is ENHRY and CDR2 SYGVKD. The CDR3 loop spans 15 amino acids. The CDR3 DNA is TGTGCCATCAGTGATTGGGGGCGCGGGACCGGGGAGCTGTTTTTT. It yields the protein CAISDWGRGTGELFF.

The rearrangement joins TRBV9 to TRBJ2-7, with 9 bases identical to TRBD2. Germline V lookup: CDR1 SGDLS, CDR2 YYNGEE. The CDR3 totals 15 residues. The V segment lost 4 bases and the J segment 2 bases; nucleotides outside the gene matches: 7. CDR3 in amino acids: CASSLGTSLAYEQYF. CDR3 in DNA: TGTGCCAGCAGCCTAGGGACTAGCCTTGCCTACGAGCAGTACTTC.

The gene calls are TRBV4-2 and TRBJ2-7, with TRBD2 as a possible D gene (5 bases). The CDR3 runs to 14 residues. Trimming stripped 0 bases from V and 5 bases from J, with 11 bases between. Per germline, CDR1 LGHNA and CDR2 YNFKEQ. This CDR3 is CASSQERLFDEQYF. CDR3 sequence (DNA): TGTGCCAGCAGCCAAGAAAGACTATTCGACGAGCAGTACTTC.

The V call is TRBV5-4, the J call TRBJ2-5; 7 nucleotides align to TRBD2. CDR1 and CDR2 from the germline V gene are SGHNT and YYREEE (reference sequence). V was clipped by 3 bases and J by 9 bases; unmatched bases: 5. The CDR3 loop spans 12 amino acids. In nucleotides, the CDR3 is TGTGCCAGCAGCTCCGACCGGGAGGCCCAGTACTTC. The encoded protein is CASSSDREAQYF.

This clone has only a few counts. This chain connects TRBV12-5 to TRBJ2-5; TRBD1 aligns across 8 bases. This CDR3 contains 12 residues. The V and J ends lost 1 base and 13 bases, in that order; junction bases with no gene match: 5. Germline V gene sequence: CDR1 LGHNT, CDR2 FRNRAP. The CDR3 sequence: CASGLEDRVRYF. The CDR3, as DNA: TGTGCTAGTGGTTTGGAGGACAGGGTCCGGTACTTC.